What follows are 27 T cell receptor beta chains derived from one specimen sequenced in a study of Ad26.COV2.S vaccination and SARS-CoV-2 variants. Here immunoSEQ multiplex PCR was the method, and the copy in TCRdb shows in-frame clones only, minus some. The sample has approximately 150,000 clones, 86% seen once; the top ten hold 5%. Sequencing used peripheral blood, obtained after recovery from COVID-19. The receptor set was obtained from a human donor who had recovered from COVID-19.

V usage is TRBV6-1 and J usage is TRBJ2-4; TRBD1 agrees at 7 bases. This CDR3 region has 19 residues. With V trimmed by 1 base and J by 1 base, 13 bases remained unmatched. Germline V gene sequence: CDR1 MNHNS, CDR2 SASEGT. CDR3 residues: CASSEDRGTMNLAKNIQYF. CDR3 DNA: TGTGCCAGCAGTGAAGACAGGGGAACGATGAATTTGGCCAAAAACATTCAGTACTTC.

The chain recombines TRBV6-5 with TRBJ2-5; possibly TRBD2 for D (5 bases). Germline V gene lookup returns CDR1 MNHEY and CDR2 SVGAGI. The CDR3 has 13 residues. V was cut by 6 bases and J by 5 bases, with 13 bases left in between. The CDR3 protein is CASREGFLETQYF. Here the CDR3 DNA reads TGTGCCAGCAGAGAGGGTTTCTTGGAGACCCAGTACTTC.

In this sample, this clone turned up a few times. J is TRBJ2-5 and V is TRBV6-2 or TRBV6-3, with TRBD1 identical over 9 bases. Germline CDR1 MNHEY, CDR2 SVGEGT. The ends lost 2 bases at V and 4 bases at J; junction bases unmatched: 5. The CDR3 contains 15 residues. The CDR3: CASSYGGTGLETQYF. CDR3 sequence (DNA): TGTGCCAGCAGTTACGGCGGGACAGGGTTAGAGACCCAGTACTTC.

The chain couples TRBV20-1 to TRBJ2-5, with D perhaps TRBD1 (6 bases). V was cut by 5 bases and J by 5 bases, with 6 bases left in between. The CDR3 loop spans 10 amino acids. CDR1 and CDR2 (germline): DFQATT, SNEGSKA (reference sequence). CDR3 bases: TGCAGTGCTGGACAGGAGACCCAGTACTTC. Translated: CSAGQETQYF.

The gene calls are TRBV6-5 and TRBJ1-1; D may be TRBD1 (6 bases). V gave up 6 bases and J gave up 1 base, with 12 bases separating them. This CDR3 is built from 14 residues. Per germline, CDR1 MNHEY and CDR2 SVGAGI. The CDR3: CASSRQVKNTEAFF. The CDR3 coding sequence is TGTGCCAGCAGCCGACAGGTAAAGAACACTGAAGCTTTCTTT.

This clone has more than one count but fewer than ten. The chain is built from TRBV2 and TRBJ1-1; D remains ambiguous. This CDR3 region has 12 residues. Germline loops: CDR1 SNHLY, CDR2 FYNNEI. V shed 4 bases and J shed 5 bases, with 8 bases lying between them. The CDR3 DNA follows: TGTGCCAGCAGTGTGGTAGGGACTGAAGCTTTCTTT. Translation: CASSVVGTEAFF. Full variable domain (outside the CDR3, taken from reference TRBV2 and TRBJ1-1): EPEVTQTPSHQVTQMGQEVILRCVPISNHLYFYWYRQILGQKVEFLVSFYNNEISEKSEIFDDQFSVERPDGSNFTLKIRSTKLEDSAMYFCASSVVGTEAFFGQGTRLTVV.

With respect to this clone: Other DNA variants within this sample encode the same CDR3. The chain couples TRBV6-4 to TRBJ1-5; perhaps TRBD1 as D (5 bases). V gave up 3 bases and J gave up 1 base, with 10 bases separating them. Germline V gives CDR1 MRHNA, CDR2 SNTAGT. CDR3 length: 15 residues. The CDR3 bases are TGTGCCAGCAGTGAATGGGGCGGAAGCAATCAGCCCCAGCATTTT. Translated: CASSEWGGSNQPQHF.

This sequence joins TRBV18 and TRBJ1-2; the D gene is possibly TRBD1 (5 bases). V was cut by 2 bases and J by 7 bases, with 11 bases left in between. The CDR3 totals 13 residues. The germline V gene encodes CDR1 KGHSH and CDR2 LQKENI. In nucleotides, the CDR3 is TGTGCCAGCTCACCAGTTCCCAGGGTTGGCTACACCTTC. Protein: CASSPVPRVGYTF.

In this sample, this clone turned up a few times. The V call is TRBV4-3, the J call TRBJ2-7; D might be TRBD1 (6 bases). Germline V CDR1 and CDR2: LGHNA, YSLEER. The V end lost 1 base, the J end lost 0 bases, and 13 bases lay between the germline ends. The CDR3 sequence is 16 residues long. DNA for the CDR3: TGCGCCAGCAGCCAAGGTTTGGTGGACAGCTCCTACGAGCAGTACTTC. Protein: CASSQGLVDSSYEQYF.

The chain combines TRBV6-5 with TRBJ2-2, with 7 bases aligning to TRBD2. This CDR3 contains 16 residues. V dropped 2 bases and J dropped 4; count of bases not matched to a gene: 7. Germline V gene lookup returns CDR1 MNHEY and CDR2 SVGAGI. The CDR3 DNA reads TGTGCCAGCAGTTACCGCGGCGGGGGAGGCACCGGGGAGCTGTTTTTT. Its protein product is CASSYRGGGGTGELFF.

This sequence joins TRBV28 and TRBJ1-2; D is perhaps TRBD1 (5 bases). Trimming took off 4 bases at V and 7 bases at J, with 19 bases between the two ends. The CDR3 has 15 residues. CDR1 MDHEN and CDR2 SYDVKM come from the germline V gene. The CDR3 spells CASSSSGTGSGGYTF. The CDR3 bases are TGTGCCAGCAGTTCCTCCGGGACGGGAAGTGGTGGCTACACCTTC.

The V call is TRBV7-2, the J call TRBJ2-7, with 11 nucleotides matching TRBD2. Per germline, CDR1 SGHTA and CDR2 FQGNSA. This CDR3 has 13 amino acids. V gave up 3 bases and J gave up 7 bases; unmatched junction bases: 2. The DNA of the CDR3 is TGTGCCAGCAGCTTCTCTAGCGGGGGGGAGCAGTACTTC. Its translation: CASSFSSGGEQYF.

The chain combines TRBV6-2 or TRBV6-3 with TRBJ1-5; D is possibly TRBD1 (5 bases). Germline lookup yields CDR1 MNHEY and CDR2 SVGEGT. V lost 6 bases and J lost 3, with 9 bases in between. CDR3 length: 13 residues. CDR3 residues: CASSWGPNQPQHF. CDR3 nucleotides: TGTGCCAGCAGCTGGGGCCCCAATCAGCCCCAGCATTTT.

The chain links TRBV19 to TRBJ1-1, with D uncertain. The CDR3 contains 13 residues. Deletions cut 3 bases from V and 1 base from J, with 6 bases between. Germline assignment: CDR1 LNHDA and CDR2 SQIVND (reference sequence). The DNA for the CDR3 is TGTGCCAGTAGTATGTACAGGAACACTGAAGCTTTCTTT. Its protein is CASSMYRNTEAFF.

V is TRBV7-2 and J is TRBJ2-1, with 11 bases fitting TRBD2. CDR1 and CDR2 from the germline V gene are SGHTA and FQGNSA. Trimming cost V 3 bases and J 6 bases; bases outside gene matches: 10. This CDR3 region has 17 residues. DNA of the CDR3: TGTGCCAGCAGCTTTGTCCCGACTAGCGGGGAACTCAATGAGCAGTTCTTC. Protein: CASSFVPTSGELNEQFF.

In its sample, this clone was seen once. The J gene is TRBJ2-5, the V gene TRBV2, with no clear D. The CDR3 is 11 residues long. Germline V gene data show CDR1 as SNHLY and CDR2 as FYNNEI. Trimming removed 6 bases at V and 4 bases at J, with 6 bases between. CDR3 in amino acids: CASRGLETQYF. The CDR3 region has the DNA TGTGCCAGCAGGGGGTTAGAGACCCAGTACTTC.

The chain links TRBV4-3 to TRBJ1-2; D gene uncertain. The V and J ends lost 4 bases and 4 bases respectively, with 13 bases between them. The CDR3 loop spans 14 amino acids. CDR1 LGHNA and CDR2 YSLEER come from the germline V gene. The CDR3 sequence is CASSPSASGYGYTF. DNA of the CDR3: TGCGCCAGCAGCCCCTCGGCCTCGGGCTATGGCTACACCTTC.

This chain joins TRBV11-2 and TRBJ2-7, with no clear D. Per germline, CDR1 SGHAT and CDR2 FQNNGV. Trimming left V 4 bases short and J 3 bases short, with 16 bases between. There are 15 residues in the CDR3. DNA of the CDR3: TGTGCCAGCAGCTCTCCGACCGGAGCCTACTACGAGCAGTACTTC. This encodes CASSSPTGAYYEQYF.

The chain uses TRBV28 and TRBJ1-2, with a weak D call TRBD1 (6 bases). The length of the CDR3 is 13 residues. Per the germline V gene, CDR1 is MDHEN and CDR2 is SYDVKM. The V and J ends lost 3 bases and 5 bases respectively, with 10 bases between them. The CDR3 sequence: CASSFHREYGYTF. The CDR3 DNA sequence: TGTGCCAGCAGTTTTCACAGGGAGTATGGCTACACCTTC.

This clone was observed at least ten times. The CDR3 reads CASSQGHREGNEQFF. The CDR3 coding sequence is TGCGCCAGCAGCCAAGGCCACAGGGAGGGGAATGAGCAGTTCTTC. This chain uses TRBV4-3 with TRBJ2-1; a possible D gene is TRBD2 (7 bases). Trimming shortened V by 1 base and J by 7 bases, and 14 bases separated the two germline ends. This CDR3 contains 15 residues. CDR1 and CDR2 from the germline V gene are LGHNA and YSLEER.

The V gene is TRBV30, the J gene TRBJ2-1; D is uncertain. This CDR3 is built from 17 residues. The germline gives CDR1 GTSNPN, CDR2 SVGIG (reference sequence). The ends were cut back, 2 bases at V and 0 bases at J, with 17 bases in the middle. The CDR3 DNA follows: TGTGCCTGGAGTCCTCGACACATATCAAGCTCCTACAATGAGCAGTTCTTC. Protein sequence: CAWSPRHISSSYNEQFF. The complete variable domain, with remaining parts taken from reference TRBV30 and TRBJ2-1, reads SQTIHQWPATLVQPVGSPLSLECTVEGTSNPNLYWYRQAAGRGLQLLFYSVGIGQISSEVPQNLSASRPQDRQFILSSKKLLLSDSGFYLCAWSPRHISSSYNEQFFGPGTRLTVL.

The chain carries TRBV30 and TRBJ1-1; D may be TRBD1 (6 bases). The V end lost 1 base, the J end lost 7 bases, and 22 bases lay between the germline ends. The CDR3 loop spans 16 amino acids. The germline gives CDR1 GTSNPN, CDR2 SVGIG (reference sequence). The CDR3 spells CAWSATGASGTGEAFF. The CDR3 DNA is TGTGCCTGGAGTGCCACGGGGGCGTCAGGAACCGGTGAAGCTTTCTTT.

Regarding this clone: One junction end disagrees with the germline gene, perhaps due to a read error. V and J are TRBV7-7 and TRBJ2-5, with D unresolved. This CDR3 comprises 15 residues. Germline CDR1 reads SSHAT; CDR2 reads FNYEAQ (reference sequence). The CDR3 DNA reads TGTGCTAGCAGCTTGGTAGTACCCGGGCAAGAGACCCAGTACTTC. Translating gives CASSLVVPGQETQYF.

This chain links TRBV20-1 with TRBJ1-6; D is uncertain. Germline loops: CDR1 DFQATT, CDR2 SNEGSKA (reference sequence). The length of the CDR3 is 14 residues. Trimming took 3 bases from V and 7 from J, leaving 13 bases between them. CDR3 amino acids: CSASLQVENSPLHF. Here the CDR3 DNA reads TGCAGTGCTAGTCTACAAGTGGAAAATTCACCCCTCCACTTT.

This clone was seen just once. The J gene is TRBJ1-4, the V gene TRBV28; D may be TRBD1 (5 bases). In germline, CDR1 is MDHEN, CDR2 SYDVKM. The V gene lost 5 bases and the J gene lost 6 bases, with 16 bases spanning the gap. This CDR3 is built from 15 residues. For the CDR3, the DNA is TGTGCCAGCAGTCTAACGGGACTGAACTATGAAAAACTGTTTTTT. As protein: CASSLTGLNYEKLFF.

This chain joins TRBV19 and TRBJ1-2, with a tentative D call TRBD1 (5 bases). Trimming cost V 6 bases and J 8 bases, with 13 bases left between them. The length of the CDR3 is 12 residues. Looked up from germline, CDR1 is LNHDA and CDR2 is SQIVND (reference sequence). The CDR3 sequence: CASSPGMEGYTF. DNA of the CDR3: TGTGCCAGTAGCCCAGGGATGGAGGGCTACACCTTC.

The chain carries TRBV4-1 and TRBJ1-3; perhaps TRBD1 as D (5 bases). Germline CDR1 is MGHRA and CDR2 is YSYEKL. CDR3 length: 15 residues. V was clipped by 1 base and J by 4 bases, with 11 bases between them. DNA of the CDR3: TGCGCCAGCAGCCAAGGCCCAACAGGCGGAAACACCATATATTTT. Its translation: CASSQGPTGGNTIYF.